This TCR beta chain derives from a study of blood T cell repertoires in COVID-19. Looking at the study overall: Spain, Italy and the United States supplied samples that represented acute and convalescent COVID-19. The analysed material was cDNA or gDNA that came from T cells, B-cell-depleted T cells, or PBMCs.

Those enrolled in Seattle joined during active infection and were followed longitudinally afterward. This CDR3 is 16 amino acids long. The germline gives CDR1 MNHEY, CDR2 SMNVEV (reference sequence). V lost 7 bases and J lost 4; bases outside the gene matches: 10. Sequenced by immunoSEQ multiplex PCR; TCRdb stores in-frame clones only, minus some. The sample has more than 150,000 clones; 85% to 90% are singletons. This sequence originates from a man aged 55 to 70 with COVID-19, enrolled during active disease. Sequencing was performed on peripheral blood. V and J are TRBV27 and TRBJ2-1; TRBD2 agrees at 10 bases. The CDR3 bases are TGTGCCAGCAACGAGCCTGGGACTAGCGCTTACAATGAGCAGTTCTTC. Its protein is CASNEPGTSAYNEQFF.